One TCR beta chain is described in this entry. Its antigen is unknown. TCRdb keeps only in-frame clones here, not all; method: immunoSEQ multiplex PCR. The table has 45,000 to 55,000 clones, about 80% seen once. This specimen belongs to a study of T cell responses to AZD1222 COVID-19 vaccine. Study-wide results and limits: Repertoire sampling occurred only after the peak T cell response.

V shed 2 bases and J shed 10 bases, with 14 bases lying between them. The CDR3 length is 13 residues. Germline CDR1 and CDR2: SGHAT and FQNNGV. The sequence came from an adult in good health. The genes are TRBV11-2 and TRBJ1-2; D is uncertain. The source was peripheral blood, collected on day 0 of AZD1222 vaccination. CDR3 sequence (DNA): TGTGCCAGCAGCTTAAGACGAGGCCGAGCCTACACCTTC. Encoded protein: CASSLRRGRAYTF.